This T cell receptor beta chain is from a study of blood T cells in healthy people across ages. Regarding the study as a whole: PBMCs went unsorted, and a conclusive naive versus antigen-experienced comparison was therefore prevented.

Primed by a sample-barcoded 5' primer and a J-beta primer mix, a second PCR proceeded for 7 to 11 cycles. Tagging of each cDNA molecule was performed by a template-switch adaptor with 12 random nucleotides. TCRdb redid the calling of the 5' RACE reads with MiXCR, one entry per CDR3 protein. The sample gives 790,000 or so distinct CDR3 sequences, about 61% of which show up once; about a quarter is in the top ten. V was trimmed by 7 bases and J by 4 bases, leaving 19 bases between them. CDR1 PRHDT and CDR2 FYEKMQ come from the germline V gene (reference sequence). The CDR3 loop spans 15 amino acids. Of note for this clonotype: The antigen is not known.

Each sample gave at least 7 million isolated PBMCs. The sequence was obtained from a man aged 40-49 years in good health. Sequenced sample: blood. This rearrangement joins TRBV13 to TRBJ1-2, with D possibly TRBD1 on 5 matching bases. The CDR3 DNA reads TGTGCCAGCAAGGCTACAGAGGAGGGACTCTATGGCTACACCTTC. Translation: CASKATEEGLYGYTF.